Following are 24 T cell receptor beta chains from one sample sequenced in a study of CD8+CD57+ T cells in acquired aplastic anemia. Investigators profiled TCR beta VDJ and CDR3 from genomic DNA template. TCRdb itself ran the reads through MiXCR, one entry per CDR3 protein. Of around 170,000 distinct CDR3 sequences detected, 35% to 50% appear once; the ten largest clones hold 2.5% to 3.5%. Sequencing was carried out using sorted CD4+, CD8+, or CD8+CD57+ T cells (not recorded which) from PBMCs. Every receptor here comes from a human donor in good health.

The rearrangement joins TRBV19 to TRBJ2-7, with D perhaps TRBD2 (6 bases). This CDR3 contains 18 residues. Per germline, CDR1 LNHDA and CDR2 SQIVND (reference sequence). Trimming shortened V by 4 bases and J by 1 base, and 23 bases separated the two germline ends. The CDR3 here is CASSKGTFQRSGSYEQYF. DNA of the CDR3: TGTGCCAGTAGTAAGGGGACTTTCCAACGTTCAGGTTCCTACGAGCAGTACTTC.

The gene calls are TRBV6-5 and TRBJ2-5, with TRBD1 matching 8 bases. The CDR3 contains 13 residues. The V gene's germline CDR1 is MNHEY and CDR2 SVGAGI. Germline trimming cut 5 bases from V and 6 bases from J; bases unmatched to any gene: 5. CDR3 region: CASSKTGEKTQYF. The CDR3 region has the DNA TGTGCCAGCAGTAAGACAGGGGAAAAGACCCAGTACTTC.

This clonotype has at least ten counts. This rearrangement joins TRBV15 to TRBJ1-2, with TRBD1 matching 7 bases. The CDR3 sequence is 15 residues long. Looked up from germline, CDR1 is LNHNV and CDR2 is YYDKDF (reference sequence). V lost 6 bases and J lost 1; bases outside the gene matches: 8. CDR3 protein: CATRRTDRVNYGYTF. The CDR3 bases are TGTGCCACCAGGAGAACCGACAGGGTTAACTATGGCTACACCTTC. Filled out from reference TRBV15 and TRBJ1-2, the complete variable domain reads DAMVIQNPRYQVTQFGKPVTLSCSQTLNHNVMYWYQQKSSQAPKLLFHYYDKDFNNEADTPDNFQSRRPNTSFCFLDIRSPGLGDTAMYLCATRRTDRVNYGYTFGSGTRLTVV.

The J gene is TRBJ1-4, the V gene TRBV24-1; TRBD1 aligns across 7 bases. Germline trimming cut 5 bases from V and 4 bases from J; bases unmatched to any gene: 9. Germline assignment: CDR1 KGHDR and CDR2 SFDVKD. CDR3 length: 16 residues. As DNA, the CDR3 is TGTGCCACCAGTGCCGGGGGACAGCCATTTAATGAAAAACTGTTTTTT. Protein: CATSAGGQPFNEKLFF.

As concerns this clonotype: Given a much more abundant clone one base away, this may be a read error. The chain carries TRBV11-3 and TRBJ2-2; D unresolved. The germline CDR1 and CDR2 sequences are SGHNT and YENEEA. The CDR3 loop spans 14 amino acids. The CDR3 protein is CASRKTVNTRELFF. CDR3 bases: TGTGCCAGCAGGAAAACAGTGAACACCAGGGAGCTGTTTTTT.

This clonotype was recorded at least ten times. This sequence joins TRBV20-1 and TRBJ2-7; 9 positions agree with TRBD1. The CDR3 has 14 residues. Per the germline V gene, CDR1 is DFQATT and CDR2 is SNEGSKA (reference sequence). V shed 2 bases and J 7 bases; nucleotides not matched to a gene: 9. CDR3 nucleotide sequence: TGCAGTGCTAGACAAGGGACAGGGACGGGGGAGCAGTACTTC. It yields the protein CSARQGTGTGEQYF.

The chain combines TRBV10-3 with TRBJ1-6, with 7 bases that match TRBD1. The V segment lost 5 bases and the J segment 6 bases; nucleotides outside the gene matches: 7. This CDR3 spans 15 amino acids. Germline-derived CDR1 and CDR2 are ENHRY and SYGVKD. The CDR3 DNA reads TGTGCCATCAGTTCCTCCGGGACAGCTAATTCACCCCTCCACTTT. This gives the protein CAISSSGTANSPLHF.

The chain couples TRBV7-2 to TRBJ1-1; a possible D gene is TRBD1 (5 bases). The V gene's germline CDR1 is SGHTA and CDR2 FQGNSA. The V and J ends lost 3 bases and 11 bases respectively, with 19 bases between them. This CDR3 has 14 residues. The CDR3 nucleotides are TGTGCCAGCAGCTTGGTATCCGGGACCGGAGGGGCTTTCTTT. Its protein product is CASSLVSGTGGAFF.

This clonotype was seen repeatedly, ten times or more. This rearrangement joins TRBV10-1 to TRBJ2-4; 8 bases are shared with TRBD1. Germline V lookup: CDR1 WNHNN, CDR2 SYGVQD (reference sequence). This CDR3 spans 16 amino acids. J gave up 4 bases and V 1 base, and 6 bases lay outside the gene matches. The CDR3 loop reads CASSELSRTGKNIQYF. The CDR3 DNA is TGCGCCAGCAGTGAGTTAAGTAGGACAGGGAAAAACATTCAGTACTTC.

This sequence joins TRBV7-8 and TRBJ2-2; 7 nucleotides align to TRBD2. The CDR3 has 16 amino acids. Germline CDR1 is SGHVS and CDR2 is FQNEAQ. V dropped 5 bases and J dropped 0; count of bases not matched to a gene: 6. CDR3 sequence (DNA): TGTGCCAGCAGCCGTATAGCGGGTTCGAACACCGGGGAGCTGTTTTTT. Protein product: CASSRIAGSNTGELFF.

This clonotype came up many times. V and J are TRBV7-8 and TRBJ2-3; 12 bases map to TRBD2. CDR1 and CDR2 from the germline V gene are SGHVS and FQNEAQ. The V segment lost 6 bases and the J segment 0 bases; nucleotides outside the gene matches: 4. The CDR3 is 16 amino acids. In DNA form, the CDR3 reads TGTGCCAGCAGGCTCGGGACTAGCGGGAGCACAGATACGCAGTATTTT. Amino acid sequence: CASRLGTSGSTDTQYF.

The chain recombines TRBV7-3 with TRBJ1-6; 8 positions match TRBD1. There are 14 residues in the CDR3. Looked up from germline, CDR1 is SGHTA and CDR2 is FQGTGA. V shed 4 bases and J 10 bases; nucleotides not matched to a gene: 6. As DNA, the CDR3 is TGTGCCAGCAGCTCGACAGGGGTGGACTCACCCCTCCACTTT. It specifies CASSSTGVDSPLHF.

V usage is TRBV12-3 or TRBV12-4 and J usage is TRBJ2-7; 8 bases line up with TRBD1. There are 14 residues in the CDR3. V dropped 4 bases and J dropped 4; count of bases not matched to a gene: 6. The CDR3: CASSWETGDYEQYF. Written as DNA, the CDR3 is TGTGCCAGCAGTTGGGAGACAGGGGATTACGAGCAGTACTTC.

The rearrangement uses TRBV18 and TRBJ2-3, with D possibly matching TRBD2 (6 bases). There are 12 residues in the CDR3. The V gene lost 6 bases and the J gene lost 4 bases, with 8 bases spanning the gap. Germline V gene data show CDR1 as KGHSH and CDR2 as LQKENI. The CDR3 DNA reads TGTGCCAGCTCCCCGGGGGCAGATACGCAGTATTTT. Encoded protein: CASSPGADTQYF.

The V and J genes are TRBV5-1 and TRBJ2-7; 10 nucleotides match TRBD1. The germline CDR1 and CDR2 sequences are SGHRS and YFSETQ. The CDR3 consists of 15 residues. J lost 5 bases, V lost 1 base, and 6 bases had no gene match. CDR3 amino acids: CASSLPGTGVDEQYF. In nucleotides, the CDR3 is TGCGCCAGCAGCTTGCCCGGGACAGGGGTAGACGAGCAGTACTTC.

On this clonotype itself: One end of the junction is discordant with germline, which a read error may explain. The chain carries TRBV20-1 and TRBJ1-2; the D is unclear. The CDR3 length is 13 residues. Germline values: CDR1 DFQATT, CDR2 SNEGSKA (reference sequence). The CDR3 protein is CSARETRNYGYTF. CDR3 DNA sequence: TGCAGTGCTCGAGAGACACGAAACTATGGCTACACCTTC.

V and J are TRBV7-9 and TRBJ2-5; D gene ambiguous. The CDR3 runs to 13 residues. V shed 2 bases and J shed 3 bases, with 7 bases lying between them. In germline, CDR1 is SEHNR, CDR2 FQNEAQ (reference sequence). CDR3 loop: CASSLPLKETQYF. CDR3 bases: TGTGCCAGCAGCTTACCCTTAAAAGAGACCCAGTACTTC.

This clonotype was observed a handful of times. This could be a read error, since a much larger clone is one nucleotide away. The chain is built from TRBV7-2 and TRBJ2-1, with a weak D call TRBD2 (6 bases). Germline values: CDR1 SGHTA, CDR2 FQGNSA. This CDR3 has 12 amino acids. Here the CDR3 DNA reads TGTGCCTGCAGCTGGGACTCCGGTGAGCAGTTCTTC. Its translation is CACSWDSGEQFF.

Many counts were recorded for this clonotype. The chain is built from TRBV24-1 and TRBJ1-2; no firm D call. The germline CDR1 and CDR2 sequences are KGHDR and SFDVKD. The CDR3 loop spans 13 amino acids. The V end lost 7 bases, the J end lost 6 bases, and 14 bases lay between the germline ends. The CDR3 is CATRDEQTHGYTF. The CDR3 DNA sequence: TGTGCCACCAGGGACGAGCAGACCCATGGCTACACCTTC.

V gene TRBV5-5 combines with J gene TRBJ2-2; D gene uncertain. Per the germline V gene, CDR1 is SGHKS and CDR2 is YYEKEE (reference sequence). The CDR3 is made up of 14 amino acids. The germline V and J ends were trimmed by 3 bases and 6 bases, with 12 bases remaining between them. The CDR3 region has the DNA TGTGCCAGCAGCTCAGTCGGTAGAGCCGGGGAGCTGTTTTTT. This codes for CASSSVGRAGELFF.

V and J are TRBV6-5 and TRBJ1-5; the D gene is possibly TRBD1 (6 bases). CDR1 and CDR2 (germline): MNHEY, SVGAGI. V was cut by 4 bases and J by 14 bases, with 12 bases left in between. The CDR3 spans 11 residues. CDR3 nucleotides: TGTGCCAGCAGTTCGTTGGACAGTAAGCATTTT. It yields the protein CASSSLDSKHF.

The rearrangement joins TRBV20-1 to TRBJ2-7; 13 nucleotides line up with TRBD2. The CDR3 spans 14 residues. Germline CDR1 DFQATT, CDR2 SNEGSKA (reference sequence). With V trimmed by 5 bases and J by 6 bases, 7 bases remained unmatched. CDR3 nucleotide sequence: TGCAGTGCTGTACTAGCGGGAGGGCCCTCCGAGCAGTACTTC. Encoded protein: CSAVLAGGPSEQYF.

The gene calls are TRBV20-1 and TRBJ2-7; D is tentatively TRBD1 or TRBD2 (6 bases each). Trimming pared 5 bases from V and 2 bases from J, leaving 25 bases between. Germline-derived CDR1 and CDR2 are DFQATT and SNEGSKA (reference sequence). The CDR3 runs 17 residues. This CDR3 reads CSASETGASGSPYEQYF. DNA of the CDR3: TGCAGTGCTTCAGAGACGGGGGCGAGCGGTTCTCCCTACGAGCAGTACTTC.

This rearrangement joins TRBV11-1 to TRBJ2-7; the match to TRBD2 covers 9 bases. The CDR3 has 17 residues. Germline V gives CDR1 SGHAT, CDR2 FQDESV (reference sequence). Trimming took 0 bases from V and 2 from J; bases not matched to a gene: 8. In DNA form, the CDR3 reads TGTGCCAGCAGCTTAGCCGACCTAGCGGGAAGTACCTACGAGCAGTACTTC. It codes for CASSLADLAGSTYEQYF.